This T cell receptor (beta chain) originates from a study of T cells in tuberculosis. Study information: IGRA-negative adolescents, IGRA-positive adolescents with latent tuberculosis and adults with active tuberculosis formed this South African cohort. Blood was taken before or within 7 days of anti-tuberculosis therapy. Study-wide points: The TCR-beta difference was not significant; alpha differences partly reflected length.

This clone was seen only once. The target antigen is unknown. Clones were sequenced by immunoSEQ multiplex PCR, and TCRdb holds only the in-frame ones, with some missing. The repertoire includes approximately 30,000 clones, around 90% of them detected once, and 5% to 6.5% sits in the top ten. Germline V gene data show CDR1 as SGHTA and CDR2 as FQGNSA. This CDR3 region has 17 residues. With 0 bases removed from V and 3 bases from J, the gap between germline ends came to 16 bases. Time point defined: new active TB diagnosis, blood taken before or within 7 days of starting treatment. Active tuberculosis patients were new diagnoses, HIV-seronegative, South African, and aged 18 years or older.

V gene TRBV7-2 combines with J gene TRBJ2-3; D possibly corresponds to TRBD2 (5 bases). The sequenced sample was PBMCs, obtained at tuberculosis diagnosis. This TCR came from an adult with tuberculosis. CDR3 protein: CASSLAPPTGRTDTQYF. The DNA for the CDR3 is TGTGCCAGCAGCTTAGCCCCCCCCACGGGAAGGACAGATACGCAGTATTTT.